Given below is one T cell receptor beta chain in context. Trimming stripped 0 bases from V and 1 base from J, with 12 bases between. The CDR3 is made up of 17 amino acids. Germline lookup yields CDR1 SGHNT and CDR2 YENEEA. These data originate in a study of cytomegalovirus exposure and HLA in healthy donors. The PCR used 60 Vbeta and 13 Jbeta primers. Libraries were prepared by immunoSEQ multiplex PCR; TCRdb keeps only in-frame clonotypes and omits some of them. The repertoire holds 150,000 to 180,000 clones, with about 75% as singletons. The chain couples TRBV11-3 to TRBJ2-2; possible D gene TRBD1, 6 bases. The sequence derives from a man younger than 30 in good health and CMV-seronegative. Sequencing was carried out using PBMCs. The CDR3 DNA reads TGTGCCAGCAGCTTAGATCGGAACAGGGAGAACACCGGGGAGCTGTTTTTT. Its protein is CASSLDRNRENTGELFF.